The present entry profiles one TCR beta chain with its context. This specimen comes from a study of T cells after somatic rescue of genetic block. TCRdb's copy holds only in-frame clones and misses some; the assay was immunoSEQ multiplex PCR. The sample has roughly 11,000 clones, 71% seen once. This CDR3 contains 14 residues. From germline, CDR1 is MNHEY and CDR2 SVGAGI. V lost 2 bases to trimming and J lost 6 bases, with 11 bases between them. The sequencing sample was made of peripheral blood mononuclear cells (PBMCs). This chain links TRBV6-5 with TRBJ1-5; possibly TRBD1 for D (6 bases). This receptor was identified in a boy aged 10-17 years. The CDR3 DNA follows: TGTGCCAGCAGTTACGCACAGGGTAGTCAGCCCCAGCATTTT. Its protein is CASSYAQGSQPQHF.